The text below deals with one TCR beta chain. The target antigen is unknown. This sample is part of a study of cytomegalovirus exposure and HLA in healthy donors. The primer mix had 60 Vbeta and 13 Jbeta primers. In the original workflow: An analysis that came later counted 60 million to 80 million unique TCR beta chains, around 12 million shared. Sequencing used immunoSEQ multiplex PCR; TCRdb keeps in-frame clones, though not all of them. V, J and clone size are those of that table, while D and trimming were read from the DNA. The sample gives more than 100,000 clones, approximately 79% of which show up once; roughly 4% is in the top ten. Findings and caveats of the study: Previous analysis showed most TCR beta V segments were productive about 90% or about 30% of the time. In a later analysis, parvovirus B19, influenza, CMV and Epstein-Barr virus appeared linked to several top co-occurrence clusters.

Donors in the study were healthy people who gave bone marrow. Germline loops: CDR1 SGHTA, CDR2 FQGNSA. This CDR3 is 17 amino acids long. Trimming at V came to 5 bases and at J to 6 bases, leaving 11 bases not matched to a gene. The sequencing input was PBMCs. The chain recombines TRBV7-2 with TRBJ2-1, with 12 bases that match TRBD2. This TCR was sampled from a man aged 50-59 years in good health and CMV-seropositive. CDR3 bases: TGTGCCAGCAGCCTCACCCCTAGCGGGAGGGGTACCAATGAGCAGTTCTTC. Its translation is CASSLTPSGRGTNEQFF.